Sequencing of this T cell receptor (beta chain) was carried out in a study of blood T cell repertoires in COVID-19. Authors' processing steps: Scientists estimated how many nucleated cells there were by amplifying reference gene primers. Produced via immunoSEQ multiplex PCR; TCRdb's table is partial and in-frame only. That table furnishes V, J and clone size, whereas the DNA furnished D and trimming. The profile shows roughly 120,000 clones, 70% to 85% of them singletons. Germline CDR1 and CDR2: MDHEN and SYDVKM. This CDR3 has 15 amino acids. Trimming removed 5 bases from V and 0 bases from J; junction bases left unmatched: 5.

The clonotype comes from a man in his fifties or sixties with acute or convalescent COVID-19. Sequences were obtained from peripheral blood. The chain links TRBV28 to TRBJ2-7; 9 nucleotides line up with TRBD2. Written as DNA, the CDR3 is TGTGCCAGCAGTACCTTTAGCGGGAGCTCCTACGAGCAGTACTTC. Its translation is CASSTFSGSSYEQYF.